The source of this T cell receptor beta chain is a study of T-cell reconstitution after alpha-beta-depleted transplantation in children. V lost 6 bases, J lost 2 bases, and 13 bases lay in between. CDR3 length equals 14 residues. Germline lookup yields CDR1 SGHAT and CDR2 FQNNGV. This clonotype was counted at least ten times. During its preparation, the TCRbeta library received unique molecular identifiers. Using its own MiXCR run on the PCR reads, TCRdb lists one record per CDR3 protein. The sample yields hundreds of thousands of distinct CDR3 sequences, around 12% seen once. The receptor was derived from a human donor who donated a stem cell graft to a child with acute lymphoblastic leukemia. V gene TRBV11-2 combines with J gene TRBJ2-5; tentative D call: TRBD1 (6 bases). This sample comprised PBMCs from the stem cell graft donor, obtained from the stem cell graft. CDR3 in DNA: TGTGCCAGCAGGGTGACAGGCGGACAAGAGACCCAGTACTTC. As protein: CASRVTGGQETQYF.